One sample yielded the 3 T cell receptor beta chains listed below, sequenced in a study of CD8 T cells in Susac syndrome. With random hexamers, roughly 0.45 to 1 ug RNA was reverse transcribed. MiXCR, run by TCRdb on the immunoSEQ multiplex PCR reads, gives a single entry per CDR3 protein. Of approximately 49,000 distinct CDR3 sequences listed, just under 95% are singletons. The sample comprised CD8+ T cells from PBMCs. The receptors were gathered from a human donor with Susac syndrome.

The rearrangement joins TRBV6-6 to TRBJ2-3, with D hard to call. The CDR3 totals 13 residues. Trimming took off 0 bases at V and 2 bases at J, with 3 bases between the two ends. Germline V gives CDR1 MNHNY, CDR2 SVGAGI (reference sequence). The chain's CDR3 is CASSYSTTDTQYF. The CDR3 region has the DNA TGTGCCAGCAGTTACTCGACCACAGATACGCAGTATTTT.

The chain employs TRBV29-1 and TRBJ2-1, with a possible D match to TRBD1 (6 bases). The CDR3 is made up of 17 amino acids. The V end lost 0 bases, the J end lost 6 bases, and 21 bases lay between the germline ends. Per the germline V gene, CDR1 is SQVTM and CDR2 is ANQGSEA. This chain's CDR3 is CSVEDLTGGGHSNEQFF. The DNA of the CDR3 is TGCAGCGTTGAAGATCTGACAGGTGGAGGACACAGCAATGAGCAGTTCTTC.

This chain links TRBV5-4 with TRBJ2-7; TRBD1 or TRBD2 may be the D gene (5 bases each). There are 13 residues in the CDR3. The V end was cut by 10 bases, the J end by 0 bases, with 14 bases between. Germline CDR1 reads SGHNT; CDR2 reads YYREEE (reference sequence). The CDR3: CAGRDGSSYEQYF. CDR3 bases: TGTGCCGGAAGGGACGGTAGCTCCTACGAGCAGTACTTC. Drawing the rest from reference TRBV5-4 and TRBJ2-7, the complete variable domain is ETGVTQSPTHLIKTRGQQVTLRCSSQSGHNTVSWYQQALGQGPQFIFQYYREEENGRGNFPPRFSGLQFPNYSSELNVNALELDDSALYLCAGRDGSSYEQYFGPGTRLTVT.